This TCR beta chain was sequenced during a study of blood T cell repertoires in COVID-19. Here immunoSEQ multiplex PCR was the method, and the copy in TCRdb shows in-frame clones only, minus some. The sample shows 180,000 or so clones, around 83% of them seen only once. V trimming: 4 bases; J trimming: 6 bases; junction bases outside the gene matches: 7. This CDR3 has 16 residues. Germline loops: CDR1 SGHDN, CDR2 FVKESK. Sequenced material: peripheral blood. V gene TRBV14 combines with J gene TRBJ2-3, with TRBD2 identical over 13 bases. This clonotype was obtained from a man between 18 and 35 years old with acute or convalescent COVID-19. The CDR3 sequence: CASSPWTSGGSDTQYF. The CDR3 DNA is TGTGCCAGCAGCCCCTGGACTAGCGGGGGTTCGGATACGCAGTATTTT. The full variable domain, its missing parts supplied by reference TRBV14 and TRBJ2-3, is EAGVTQFPSHSVIEKGQTVTLRCDPISGHDNLYWYRRVMGKEIKFLLHFVKESKQDESGMPNNRFLAERTGGTYSTLKVQPAELEDSGVYFCASSPWTSGGSDTQYFGPGTRLTVL.